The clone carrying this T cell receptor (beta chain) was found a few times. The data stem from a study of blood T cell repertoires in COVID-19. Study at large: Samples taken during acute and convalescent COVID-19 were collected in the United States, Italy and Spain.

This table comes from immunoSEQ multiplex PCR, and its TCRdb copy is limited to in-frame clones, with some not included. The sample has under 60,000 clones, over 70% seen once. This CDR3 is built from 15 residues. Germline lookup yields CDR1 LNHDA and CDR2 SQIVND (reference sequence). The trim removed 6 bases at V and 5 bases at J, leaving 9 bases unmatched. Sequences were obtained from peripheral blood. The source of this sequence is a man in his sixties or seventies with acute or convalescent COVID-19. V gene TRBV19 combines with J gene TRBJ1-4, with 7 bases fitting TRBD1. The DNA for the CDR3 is TGTGCCAGTAGGGATTTAGACAGGGTGAATGAAAAACTGTTTTTT. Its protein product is CASRDLDRVNEKLFF. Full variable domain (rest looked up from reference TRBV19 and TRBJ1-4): DGGITQSPKYLFRKEGQNVTLSCEQNLNHDAMYWYRQDPGQGLRLIYYSQIVNDFQKGDIAEGYSVSREKKESFPLTVTSAQKNPTAFYLCASRDLDRVNEKLFFGSGTQLSVL.